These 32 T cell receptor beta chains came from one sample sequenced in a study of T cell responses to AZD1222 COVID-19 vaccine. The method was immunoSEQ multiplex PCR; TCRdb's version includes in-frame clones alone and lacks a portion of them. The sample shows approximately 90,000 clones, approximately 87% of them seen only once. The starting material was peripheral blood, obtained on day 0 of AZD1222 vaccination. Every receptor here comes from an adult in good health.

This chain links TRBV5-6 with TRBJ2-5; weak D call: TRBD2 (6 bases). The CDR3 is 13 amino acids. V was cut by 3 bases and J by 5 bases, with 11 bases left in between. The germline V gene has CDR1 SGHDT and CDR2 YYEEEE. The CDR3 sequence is CASSWRDAETQYF. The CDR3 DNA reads TGTGCCAGCAGCTGGCGGGACGCGGAGACCCAGTACTTC.

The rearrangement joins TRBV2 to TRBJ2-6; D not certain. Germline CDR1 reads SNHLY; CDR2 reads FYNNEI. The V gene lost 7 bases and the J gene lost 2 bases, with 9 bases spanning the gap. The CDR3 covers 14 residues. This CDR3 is CASTQWAGANVLTF. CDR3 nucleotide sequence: TGTGCCAGCACCCAGTGGGCTGGGGCCAACGTCCTGACTTTC.

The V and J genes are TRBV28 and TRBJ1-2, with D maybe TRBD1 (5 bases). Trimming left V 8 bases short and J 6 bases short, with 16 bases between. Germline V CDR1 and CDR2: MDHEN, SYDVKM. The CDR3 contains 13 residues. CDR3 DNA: TGTGCCAGCGAAATCCCGGGGGGAGATGGCTACACCTTC. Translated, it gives CASEIPGGDGYTF.

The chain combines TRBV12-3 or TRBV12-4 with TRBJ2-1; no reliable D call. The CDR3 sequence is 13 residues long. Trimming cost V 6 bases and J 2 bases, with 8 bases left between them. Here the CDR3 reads CASSLLAYNEQFF. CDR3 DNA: TGTGCCAGCAGCTTACTGGCCTACAATGAGCAGTTCTTC.

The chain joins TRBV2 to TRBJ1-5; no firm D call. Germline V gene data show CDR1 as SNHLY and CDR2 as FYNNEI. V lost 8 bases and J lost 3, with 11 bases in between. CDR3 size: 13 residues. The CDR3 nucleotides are TGTGCCAGCGGGCAGGTCCTCAATCAGCCCCAGCATTTT. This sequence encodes CASGQVLNQPQHF.

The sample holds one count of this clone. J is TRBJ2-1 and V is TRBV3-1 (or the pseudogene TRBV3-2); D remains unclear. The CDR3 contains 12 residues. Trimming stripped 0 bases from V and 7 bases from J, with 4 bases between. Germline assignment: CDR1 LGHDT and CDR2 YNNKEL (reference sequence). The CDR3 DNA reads TGTGCCAGCAGCCAAGAGGGGAATGAGCAGTTCTTC. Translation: CASSQEGNEQFF.

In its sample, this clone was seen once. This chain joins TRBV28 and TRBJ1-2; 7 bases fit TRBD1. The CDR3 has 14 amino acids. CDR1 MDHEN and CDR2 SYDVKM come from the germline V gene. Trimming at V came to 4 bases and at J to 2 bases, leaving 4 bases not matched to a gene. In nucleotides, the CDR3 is TGTGCCAGCAGTTCCGGGGACAGAAACTATGGCTACACCTTC. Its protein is CASSSGDRNYGYTF.

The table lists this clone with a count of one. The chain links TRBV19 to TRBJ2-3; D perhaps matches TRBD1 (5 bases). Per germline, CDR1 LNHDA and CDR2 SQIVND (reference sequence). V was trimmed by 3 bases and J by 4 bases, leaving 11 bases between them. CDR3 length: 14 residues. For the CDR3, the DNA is TGTGCCAGTAGTATTCAGGGTTCGGCAGATACGCAGTATTTT. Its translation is CASSIQGSADTQYF. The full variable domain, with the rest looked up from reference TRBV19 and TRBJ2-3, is DGGITQSPKYLFRKEGQNVTLSCEQNLNHDAMYWYRQDPGQGLRLIYYSQIVNDFQKGDIAEGYSVSREKKESFPLTVTSAQKNPTAFYLCASSIQGSADTQYFGPGTRLTVL.

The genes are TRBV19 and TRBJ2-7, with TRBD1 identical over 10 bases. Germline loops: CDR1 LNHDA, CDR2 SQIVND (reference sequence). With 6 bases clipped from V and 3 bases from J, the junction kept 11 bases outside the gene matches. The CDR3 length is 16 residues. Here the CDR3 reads CASSPGQGNGGYEQYF. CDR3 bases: TGTGCCAGTAGCCCGGGACAGGGGAATGGGGGCTACGAGCAGTACTTC.

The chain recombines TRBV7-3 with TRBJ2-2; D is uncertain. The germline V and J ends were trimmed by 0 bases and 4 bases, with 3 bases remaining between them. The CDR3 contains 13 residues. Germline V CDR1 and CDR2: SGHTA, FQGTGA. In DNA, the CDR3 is TGTGCCAGCAGCTTAACTGTCACCGGGGAGCTGTTTTTT. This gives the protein CASSLTVTGELFF.

Here the CDR3 DNA reads TGTGCCAGCAGTCCTGGATCCTACGAGCAGTACTTC. This sequence encodes CASSPGSYEQYF. The chain couples TRBV28 to TRBJ2-7; D not certain. Trimming removed 5 bases from V and 1 base from J, with 6 bases in between. This CDR3 spans 12 amino acids. The germline V gene encodes CDR1 MDHEN and CDR2 SYDVKM.

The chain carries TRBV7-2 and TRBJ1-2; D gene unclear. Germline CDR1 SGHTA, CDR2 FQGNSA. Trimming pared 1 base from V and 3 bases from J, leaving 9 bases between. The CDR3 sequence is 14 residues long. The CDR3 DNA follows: TGTGCCAGCAGCTTAGGCGGTCAGTACTATGGCTACACCTTC. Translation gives CASSLGGQYYGYTF.

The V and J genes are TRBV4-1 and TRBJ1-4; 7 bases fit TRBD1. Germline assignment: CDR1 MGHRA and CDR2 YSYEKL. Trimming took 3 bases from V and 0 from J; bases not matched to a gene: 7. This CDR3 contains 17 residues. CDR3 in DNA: TGCGCCAGCAGCCATGGGACAGCACCCTCAACTAATGAAAAACTGTTTTTT. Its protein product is CASSHGTAPSTNEKLFF.

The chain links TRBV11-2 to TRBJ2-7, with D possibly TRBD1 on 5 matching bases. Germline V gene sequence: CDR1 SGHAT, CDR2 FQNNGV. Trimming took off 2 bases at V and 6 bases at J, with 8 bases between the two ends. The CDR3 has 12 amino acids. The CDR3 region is CASSLTRVEQYF. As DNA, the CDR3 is TGTGCCAGCAGCTTAACCAGGGTCGAGCAGTACTTC. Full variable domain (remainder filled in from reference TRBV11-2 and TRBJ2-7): EAGVAQSPRYKIIEKRQSVAFWCNPISGHATLYWYQQILGQGPKLLIQFQNNGVVDDSQLPKDRFSAERLKGVDSTLKIQPAKLEDSAVYLCASSLTRVEQYFGPGTRLTVT.

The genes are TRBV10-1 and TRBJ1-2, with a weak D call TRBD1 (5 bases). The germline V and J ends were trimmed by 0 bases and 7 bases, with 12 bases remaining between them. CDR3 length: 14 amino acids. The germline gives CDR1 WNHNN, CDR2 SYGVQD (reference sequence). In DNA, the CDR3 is TGCGCCAGCAGTGAGTCGGCAGGGTGGGGTGGCTACACCTTC. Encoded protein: CASSESAGWGGYTF.

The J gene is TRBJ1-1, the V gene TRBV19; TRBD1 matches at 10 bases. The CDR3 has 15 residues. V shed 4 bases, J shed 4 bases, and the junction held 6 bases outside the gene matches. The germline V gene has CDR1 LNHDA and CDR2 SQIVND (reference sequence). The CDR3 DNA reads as TGTGCCAGTAGTACGACAGGGGGCATCCTCACTGAAGCTTTCTTT. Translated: CASSTTGGILTEAFF.

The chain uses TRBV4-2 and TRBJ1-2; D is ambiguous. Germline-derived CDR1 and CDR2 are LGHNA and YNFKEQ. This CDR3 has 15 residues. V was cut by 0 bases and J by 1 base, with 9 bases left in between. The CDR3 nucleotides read TGTGCCAGCAGCCAAGAGGACGGCGATAACTATGGCTACACCTTC. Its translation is CASSQEDGDNYGYTF.

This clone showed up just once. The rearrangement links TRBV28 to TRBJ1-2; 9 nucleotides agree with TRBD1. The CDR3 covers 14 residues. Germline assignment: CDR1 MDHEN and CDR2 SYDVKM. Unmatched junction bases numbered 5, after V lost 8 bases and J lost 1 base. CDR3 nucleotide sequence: TGTGCCAGCCTCAACAGGGGGCGTAACTATGGCTACACCTTC. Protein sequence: CASLNRGRNYGYTF.

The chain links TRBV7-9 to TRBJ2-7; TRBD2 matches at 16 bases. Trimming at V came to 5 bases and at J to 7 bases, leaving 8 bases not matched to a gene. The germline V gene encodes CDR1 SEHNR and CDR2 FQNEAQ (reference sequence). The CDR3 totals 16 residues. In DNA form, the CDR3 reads TGTGCCAGCAGCAGGGGACTAGCGGGAGGGTCGGGGGAGCAGTACTTC. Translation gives CASSRGLAGGSGEQYF.

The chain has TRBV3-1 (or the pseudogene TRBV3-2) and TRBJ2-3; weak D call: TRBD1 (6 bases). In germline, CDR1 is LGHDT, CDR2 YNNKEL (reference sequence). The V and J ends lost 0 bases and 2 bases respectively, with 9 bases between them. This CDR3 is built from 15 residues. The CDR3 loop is CASSQDRGNTDTQYF. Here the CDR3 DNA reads TGTGCCAGCAGCCAAGACAGGGGAAACACAGATACGCAGTATTTT.

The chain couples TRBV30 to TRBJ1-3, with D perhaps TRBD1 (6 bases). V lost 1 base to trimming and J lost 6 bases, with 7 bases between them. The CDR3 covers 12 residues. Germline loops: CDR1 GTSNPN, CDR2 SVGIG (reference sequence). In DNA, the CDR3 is TGTGCCTGGAGTGGACAGGAAAACACCATATATTTT. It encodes CAWSGQENTIYF.

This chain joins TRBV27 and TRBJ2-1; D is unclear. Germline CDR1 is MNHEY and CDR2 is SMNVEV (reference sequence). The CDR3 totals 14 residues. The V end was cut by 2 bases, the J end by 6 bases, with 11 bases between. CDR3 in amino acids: CASSLSRSPNEQFF. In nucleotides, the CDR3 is TGTGCCAGCAGTTTAAGCAGGTCCCCCAATGAGCAGTTCTTC.

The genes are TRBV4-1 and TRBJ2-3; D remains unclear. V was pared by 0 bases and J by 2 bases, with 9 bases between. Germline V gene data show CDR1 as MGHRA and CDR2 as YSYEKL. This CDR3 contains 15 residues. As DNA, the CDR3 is TGCGCCAGCAGCCAAGATCAGATTAACACAGATACGCAGTATTTT. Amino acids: CASSQDQINTDTQYF.

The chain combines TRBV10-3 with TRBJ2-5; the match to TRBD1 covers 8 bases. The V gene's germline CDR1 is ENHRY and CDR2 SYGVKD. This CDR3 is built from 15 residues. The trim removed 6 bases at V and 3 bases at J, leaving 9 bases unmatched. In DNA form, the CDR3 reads TGTGCCATCAGGGGACAGGCTGGGAGAGAAGAGACCCAGTACTTC. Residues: CAIRGQAGREETQYF.

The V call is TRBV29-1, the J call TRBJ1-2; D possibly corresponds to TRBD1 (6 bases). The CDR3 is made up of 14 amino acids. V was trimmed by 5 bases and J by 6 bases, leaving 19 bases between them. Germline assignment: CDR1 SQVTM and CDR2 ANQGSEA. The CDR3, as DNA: TGCAGCGTTAGCAAGCCGGGACAACTAAATGGCTACACCTTC. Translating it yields CSVSKPGQLNGYTF.

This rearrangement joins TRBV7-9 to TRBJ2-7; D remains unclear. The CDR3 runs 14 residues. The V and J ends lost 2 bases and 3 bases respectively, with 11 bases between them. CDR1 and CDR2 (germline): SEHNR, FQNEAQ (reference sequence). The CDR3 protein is CASSLIQVHYEQYF. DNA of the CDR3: TGTGCCAGCAGCTTAATCCAGGTGCACTACGAGCAGTACTTC.

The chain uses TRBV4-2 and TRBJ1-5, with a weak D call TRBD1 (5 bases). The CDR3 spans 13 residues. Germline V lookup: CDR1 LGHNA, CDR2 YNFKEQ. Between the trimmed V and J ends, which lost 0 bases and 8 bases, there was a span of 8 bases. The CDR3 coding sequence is TGTGCCAGCAGCCAAGATCCGGGGGAGCCCCAGCATTTT. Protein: CASSQDPGEPQHF.

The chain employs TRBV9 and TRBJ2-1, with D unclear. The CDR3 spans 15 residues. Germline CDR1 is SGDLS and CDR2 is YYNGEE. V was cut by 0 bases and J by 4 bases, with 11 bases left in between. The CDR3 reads CASSVDPGPYNEQFF. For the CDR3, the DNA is TGTGCCAGCAGCGTAGACCCGGGCCCGTACAATGAGCAGTTCTTC.

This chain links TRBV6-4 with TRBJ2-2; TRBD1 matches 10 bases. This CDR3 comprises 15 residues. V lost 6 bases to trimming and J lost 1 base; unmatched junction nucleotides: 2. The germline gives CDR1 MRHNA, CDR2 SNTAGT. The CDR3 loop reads CASRGQGGNTGELFF. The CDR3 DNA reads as TGTGCCAGCAGAGGACAGGGGGGGAACACCGGGGAGCTGTTTTTT.

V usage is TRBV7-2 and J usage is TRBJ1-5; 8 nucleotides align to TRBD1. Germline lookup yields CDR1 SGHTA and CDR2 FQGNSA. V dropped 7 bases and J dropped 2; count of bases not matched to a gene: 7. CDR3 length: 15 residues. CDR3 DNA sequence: TGTGCCAGCAACACAGGGGGTCTGGGCAATCAGCCCCAGCATTTT. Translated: CASNTGGLGNQPQHF.

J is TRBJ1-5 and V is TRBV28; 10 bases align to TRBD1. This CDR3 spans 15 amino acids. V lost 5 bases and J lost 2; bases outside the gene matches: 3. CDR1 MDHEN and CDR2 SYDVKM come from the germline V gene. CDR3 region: CASSPGTGGNQPQHF. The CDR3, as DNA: TGTGCCAGCAGTCCGGGGACAGGGGGCAATCAGCCCCAGCATTTT.

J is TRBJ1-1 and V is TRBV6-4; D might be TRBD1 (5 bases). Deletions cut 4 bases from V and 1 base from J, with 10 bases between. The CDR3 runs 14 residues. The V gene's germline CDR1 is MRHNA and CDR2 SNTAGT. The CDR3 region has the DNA TGTGCCAGCAGTGGGGGCGAGGGGAACACTGAAGCTTTCTTT. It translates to CASSGGEGNTEAFF.